This T cell receptor (beta chain) was observed in a study of OX40 agonist ivuxolimab in advanced cancers. Across the whole study: Participants, roughly 81% male, averaged about 56 years of age, ranging from roughly 23 to 90. Having had anti-PD-1, anti-PD-L1 or anti-CTLA-4 therapy before was allowed, and approximately 40% had some.

Assay used: immunoSEQ multiplex PCR; TCRdb lists only in-frame clones, some missing. Among tens of thousands of clones, 80% to 90% were seen once, and the ten largest hold more than 13%. Patients were ineligible given autoimmune disease history or systemic immunosuppression. The V gene's germline CDR1 is SEHNR and CDR2 FQNEAQ (reference sequence). The CDR3 sequence is 15 residues long. Trimming cost V 6 bases and J 2 bases; bases outside gene matches: 9. This chain connects TRBV7-9 to TRBJ1-1; 7 bases are shared with TRBD1. The specimen comprised CD4+ or CD8+ T cells sorted from blood, sampled in a trial of the OX40 agonist ivuxolimab. The receptor was derived from an adult with an advanced solid tumor such as melanoma, head and neck, liver or kidney cancer. Here the CDR3 reads CASSSTRQGNTEAFF. The CDR3 DNA is TGTGCCAGCAGTTCTACTCGACAGGGAAACACTGAAGCTTTCTTT. The whole variable domain, remainder taken from reference TRBV7-9 and TRBJ1-1, is DTGVSQNPRHKITKRGQNVTFRCDPISEHNRLYWYRQTLGQGPEFLTYFQNEAQLEKSRLLSDRFSAERPKGSFSTLEIQRTEQGDSAMYLCASSSTRQGNTEAFFGQGTRLTVV.